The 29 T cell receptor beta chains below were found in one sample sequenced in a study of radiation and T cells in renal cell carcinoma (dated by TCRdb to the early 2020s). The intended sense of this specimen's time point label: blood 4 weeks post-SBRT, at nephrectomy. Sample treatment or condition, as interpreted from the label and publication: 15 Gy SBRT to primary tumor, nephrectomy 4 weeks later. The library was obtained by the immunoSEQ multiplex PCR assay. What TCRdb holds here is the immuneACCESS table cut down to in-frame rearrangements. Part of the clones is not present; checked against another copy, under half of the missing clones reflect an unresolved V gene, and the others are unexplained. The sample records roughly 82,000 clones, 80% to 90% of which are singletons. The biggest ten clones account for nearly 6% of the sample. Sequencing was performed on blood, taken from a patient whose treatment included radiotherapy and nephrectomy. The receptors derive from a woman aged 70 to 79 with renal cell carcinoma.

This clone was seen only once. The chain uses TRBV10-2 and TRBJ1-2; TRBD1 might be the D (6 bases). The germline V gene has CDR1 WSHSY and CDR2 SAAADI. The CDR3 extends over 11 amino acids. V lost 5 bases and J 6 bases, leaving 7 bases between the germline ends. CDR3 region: CASSPGDGYTF. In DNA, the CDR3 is TGCGCCAGCAGTCCAGGGGATGGCTACACCTTC.

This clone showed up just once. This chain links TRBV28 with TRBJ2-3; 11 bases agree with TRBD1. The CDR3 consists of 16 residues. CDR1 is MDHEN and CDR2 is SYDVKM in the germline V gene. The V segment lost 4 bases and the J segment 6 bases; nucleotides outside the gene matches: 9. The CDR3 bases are TGTGCCAGCAGTTCTACCGGGACAGGGGGATACGATACGCAGTATTTT. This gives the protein CASSSTGTGGYDTQYF.

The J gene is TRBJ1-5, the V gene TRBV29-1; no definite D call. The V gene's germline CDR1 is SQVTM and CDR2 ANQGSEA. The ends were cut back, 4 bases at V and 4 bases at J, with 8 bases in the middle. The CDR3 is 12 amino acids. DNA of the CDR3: TGCAGCGTTGCCGGGTCAAATCAGCCCCAGCATTTT. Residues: CSVAGSNQPQHF.

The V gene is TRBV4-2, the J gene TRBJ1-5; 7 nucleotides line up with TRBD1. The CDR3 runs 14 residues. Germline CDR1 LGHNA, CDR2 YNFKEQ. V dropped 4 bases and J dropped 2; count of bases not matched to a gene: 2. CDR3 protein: CASSRTGGNQPQHF. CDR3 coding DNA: TGTGCCAGCAGCCGAACAGGGGGCAATCAGCCCCAGCATTTT.

CDR3 DNA sequence: TGTGCCAGCAGTGAACAGGGGATTCGCAATCAGCCCCAGCATTTT. It specifies CASSEQGIRNQPQHF. The chain carries TRBV6-1 and TRBJ1-5; D might be TRBD1 (6 bases). CDR1 MNHNS and CDR2 SASEGT come from the germline V gene. The V end lost 2 bases, the J end lost 2 bases, and 10 bases lay between the germline ends. The CDR3 length is 15 residues.

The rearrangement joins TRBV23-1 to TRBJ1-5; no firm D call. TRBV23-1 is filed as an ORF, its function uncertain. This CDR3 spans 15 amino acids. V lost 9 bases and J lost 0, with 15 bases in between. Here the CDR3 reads CARAPGSGSNQPQHF. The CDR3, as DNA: TGCGCCAGAGCCCCGGGGAGCGGTAGCAATCAGCCCCAGCATTTT.

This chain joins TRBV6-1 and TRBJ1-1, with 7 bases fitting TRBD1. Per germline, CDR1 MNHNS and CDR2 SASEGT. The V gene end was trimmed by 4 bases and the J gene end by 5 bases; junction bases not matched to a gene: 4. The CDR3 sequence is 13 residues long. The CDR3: CASSAQGRTEAFF. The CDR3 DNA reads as TGTGCCAGCAGTGCACAGGGGCGGACTGAAGCTTTCTTT.

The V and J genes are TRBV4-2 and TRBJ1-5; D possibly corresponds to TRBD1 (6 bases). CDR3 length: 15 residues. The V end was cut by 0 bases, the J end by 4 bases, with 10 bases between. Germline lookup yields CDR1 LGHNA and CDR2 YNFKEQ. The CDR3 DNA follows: TGTGCCAGCAGCCAAGACAGGGGCCGGAATCAGCCCCAGCATTTT. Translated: CASSQDRGRNQPQHF.

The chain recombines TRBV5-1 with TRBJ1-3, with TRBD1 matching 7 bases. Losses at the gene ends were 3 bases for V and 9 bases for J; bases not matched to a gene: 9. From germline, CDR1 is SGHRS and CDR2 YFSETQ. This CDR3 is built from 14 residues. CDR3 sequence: CASSSTGRQTTIYF. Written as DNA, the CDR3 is TGCGCCAGCAGCTCGACAGGGCGTCAGACCACCATATATTTT.

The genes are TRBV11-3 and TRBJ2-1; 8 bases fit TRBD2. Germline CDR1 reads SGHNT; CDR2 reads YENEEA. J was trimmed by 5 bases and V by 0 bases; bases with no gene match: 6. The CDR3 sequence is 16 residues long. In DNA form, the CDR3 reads TGTGCCAGCAGCTTAGATTTAGCGGGGTTCAACAATGAGCAGTTCTTC. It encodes CASSLDLAGFNNEQFF.

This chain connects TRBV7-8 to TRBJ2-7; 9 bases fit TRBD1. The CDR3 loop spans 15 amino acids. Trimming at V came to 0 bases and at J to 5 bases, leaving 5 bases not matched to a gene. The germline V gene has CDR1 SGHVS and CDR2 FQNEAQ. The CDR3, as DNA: TGTGCCAGCAGCTTAGCGCGGACAGGGGTCAACGAGCAGTACTTC. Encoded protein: CASSLARTGVNEQYF.

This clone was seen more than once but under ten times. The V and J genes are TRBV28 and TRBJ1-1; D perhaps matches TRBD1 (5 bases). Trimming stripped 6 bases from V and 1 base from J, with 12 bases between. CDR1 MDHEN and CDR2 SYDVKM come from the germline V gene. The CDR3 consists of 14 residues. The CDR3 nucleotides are TGTGCCAGCAGCTCCCAGGGTGGGAACACTGAAGCTTTCTTT. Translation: CASSSQGGNTEAFF.

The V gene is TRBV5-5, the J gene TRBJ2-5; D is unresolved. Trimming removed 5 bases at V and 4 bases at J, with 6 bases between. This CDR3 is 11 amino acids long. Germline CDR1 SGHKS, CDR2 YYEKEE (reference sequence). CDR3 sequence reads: CASSLTETQYF. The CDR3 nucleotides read TGTGCCAGCAGTTTGACAGAGACCCAGTACTTC.

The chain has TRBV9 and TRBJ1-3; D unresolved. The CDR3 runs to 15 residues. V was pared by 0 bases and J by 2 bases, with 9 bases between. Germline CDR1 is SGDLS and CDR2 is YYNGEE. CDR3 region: CASSVGVGTGNTIYF. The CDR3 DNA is TGTGCCAGCAGCGTAGGGGTGGGGACTGGAAACACCATATATTTT.

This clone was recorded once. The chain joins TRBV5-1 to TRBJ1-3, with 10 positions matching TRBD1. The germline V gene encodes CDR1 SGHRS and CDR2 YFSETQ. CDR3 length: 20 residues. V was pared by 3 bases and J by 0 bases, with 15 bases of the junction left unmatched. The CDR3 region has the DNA TGCGCCAGCAGCTCCACCTTTGGGGACAGGGGACAGAGCTCTGGAAACACCATATATTTT. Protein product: CASSSTFGDRGQSSGNTIYF. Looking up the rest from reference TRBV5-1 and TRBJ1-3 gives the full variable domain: KAGVTQTPRYLIKTRGQQVTLSCSPISGHRSVSWYQQTPGQGLQFLFEYFSETQRNKGNFPGRFSGRQFSNSRSEMNVSTLELGDSALYLCASSSTFGDRGQSSGNTIYFGEGSWLTVV.

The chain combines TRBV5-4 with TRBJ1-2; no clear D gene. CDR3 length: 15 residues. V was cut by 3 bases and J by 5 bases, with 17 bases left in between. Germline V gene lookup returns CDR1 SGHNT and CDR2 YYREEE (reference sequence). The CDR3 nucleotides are TGTGCCAGCAGCTCGGACGGTACCTTCGCATATGGCTACACCTTC. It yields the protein CASSSDGTFAYGYTF.

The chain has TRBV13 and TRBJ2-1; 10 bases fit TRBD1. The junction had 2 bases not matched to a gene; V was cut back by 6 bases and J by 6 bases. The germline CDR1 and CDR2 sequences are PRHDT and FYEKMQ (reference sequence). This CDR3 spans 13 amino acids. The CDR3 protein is CASRGTGVNEQFF. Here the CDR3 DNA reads TGTGCCAGCAGAGGGACAGGGGTCAATGAGCAGTTCTTC.

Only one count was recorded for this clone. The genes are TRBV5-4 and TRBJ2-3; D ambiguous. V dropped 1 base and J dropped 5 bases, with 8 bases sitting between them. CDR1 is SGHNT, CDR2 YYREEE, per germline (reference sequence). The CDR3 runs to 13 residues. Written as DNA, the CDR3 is TGTGCCAGCAGCTTGATCAGTGAAGATACGCAGTATTTT. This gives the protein CASSLISEDTQYF.

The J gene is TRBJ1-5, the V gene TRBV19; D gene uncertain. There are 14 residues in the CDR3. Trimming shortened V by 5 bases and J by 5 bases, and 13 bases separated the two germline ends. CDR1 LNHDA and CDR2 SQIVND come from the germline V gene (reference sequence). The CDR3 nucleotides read TGTGCCAGTAGTTCCCTTAAGGAGTATCAGCCCCAGCATTTT. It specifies CASSSLKEYQPQHF.

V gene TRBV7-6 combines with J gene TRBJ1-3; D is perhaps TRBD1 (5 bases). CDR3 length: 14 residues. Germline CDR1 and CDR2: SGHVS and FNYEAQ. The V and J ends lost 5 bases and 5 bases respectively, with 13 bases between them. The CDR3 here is CASSPRDGRNTIYF. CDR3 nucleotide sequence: TGTGCCAGCAGCCCTCGGGACGGAAGAAACACCATATATTTT. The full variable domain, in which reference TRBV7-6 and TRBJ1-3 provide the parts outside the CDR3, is GAGVSQSPRYKVTKRGQDVALRCDPISGHVSLYWYRQALGQGPEFLTYFNYEAQQDKSGLPNDRFSAERPEGSISTLTIQRTEQRDSAMYRCASSPRDGRNTIYFGEGSWLTVV.

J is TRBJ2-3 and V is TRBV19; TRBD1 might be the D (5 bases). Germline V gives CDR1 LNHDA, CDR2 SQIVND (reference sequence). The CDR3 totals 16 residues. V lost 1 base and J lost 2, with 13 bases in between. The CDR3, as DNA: TGTGCCAGTAGTATAGTGAGACAGACCTACACAGATACGCAGTATTTT. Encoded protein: CASSIVRQTYTDTQYF. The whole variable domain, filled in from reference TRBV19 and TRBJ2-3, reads DGGITQSPKYLFRKEGQNVTLSCEQNLNHDAMYWYRQDPGQGLRLIYYSQIVNDFQKGDIAEGYSVSREKKESFPLTVTSAQKNPTAFYLCASSIVRQTYTDTQYFGPGTRLTVL.

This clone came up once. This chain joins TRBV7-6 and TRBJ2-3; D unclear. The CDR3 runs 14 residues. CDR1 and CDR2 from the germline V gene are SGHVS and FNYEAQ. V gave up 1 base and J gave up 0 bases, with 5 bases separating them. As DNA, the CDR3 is TGTGCCAGCAGCTTAGGACCTAGCACAGATACGCAGTATTTT. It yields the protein CASSLGPSTDTQYF.

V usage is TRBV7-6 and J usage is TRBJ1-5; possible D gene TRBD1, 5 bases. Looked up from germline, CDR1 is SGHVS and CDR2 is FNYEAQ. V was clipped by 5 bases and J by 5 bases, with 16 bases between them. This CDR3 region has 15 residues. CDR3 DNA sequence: TGTGCCAGCAGCCCATTGCGGGGGAGGGATCAGCCCCAGCATTTT. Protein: CASSPLRGRDQPQHF.

The CDR3 reads CASSVGLAFNIQYF. Here the CDR3 DNA reads TGTGCCAGCAGCGTAGGACTCGCATTCAACATTCAGTACTTC. J is TRBJ2-4 and V is TRBV9, with unresolved D. The CDR3 spans 14 residues. Germline V CDR1 and CDR2: SGDLS, YYNGEE. Trimming removed 0 bases from V and 7 bases from J, with 11 bases in between. Full variable domain (missing parts from reference TRBV9 and TRBJ2-4): DSGVTQTPKHLITATGQRVTLRCSPRSGDLSVYWYQQSLDQGLQFLIQYYNGEERAKGNILERFSAQQFPDLHSELNLSSLELGDSALYFCASSVGLAFNIQYFGAGTRLSVL.

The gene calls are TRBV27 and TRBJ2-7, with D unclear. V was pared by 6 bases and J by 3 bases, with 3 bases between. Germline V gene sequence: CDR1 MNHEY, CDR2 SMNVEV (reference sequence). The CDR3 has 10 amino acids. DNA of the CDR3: TGTGCCAGCAGGGACTACGAGCAGTACTTC. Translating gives CASRDYEQYF.

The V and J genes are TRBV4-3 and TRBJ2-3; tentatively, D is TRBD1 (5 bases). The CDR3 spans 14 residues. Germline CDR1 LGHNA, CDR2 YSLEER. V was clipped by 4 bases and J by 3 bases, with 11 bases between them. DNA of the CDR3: TGCGCCAGCAGCCGGTTCAGGGCTACAGATACGCAGTATTTT. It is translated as CASSRFRATDTQYF.

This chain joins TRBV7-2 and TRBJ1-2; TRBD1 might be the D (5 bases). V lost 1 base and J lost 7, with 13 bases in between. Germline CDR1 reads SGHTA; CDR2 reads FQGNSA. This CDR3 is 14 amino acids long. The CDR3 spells CASSLGPGLAGYTF. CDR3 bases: TGTGCCAGCAGCTTAGGGCCAGGGTTGGCTGGCTACACCTTC. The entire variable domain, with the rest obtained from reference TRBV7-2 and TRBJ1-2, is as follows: GAGVSQSPSNKVTEKGKDVELRCDPISGHTALYWYRQSLGQGLEFLIYFQGNSAPDKSGLPSDRFSAERTGGSVSTLTIQRTQQEDSAVYLCASSLGPGLAGYTFGSGTRLTVV.

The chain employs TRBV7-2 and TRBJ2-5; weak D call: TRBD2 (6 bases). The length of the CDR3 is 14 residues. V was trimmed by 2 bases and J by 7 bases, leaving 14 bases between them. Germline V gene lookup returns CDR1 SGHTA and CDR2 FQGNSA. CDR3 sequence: CASSLPTSQWTQYF. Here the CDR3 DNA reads TGTGCCAGCAGCTTACCCACTAGCCAGTGGACCCAGTACTTC.

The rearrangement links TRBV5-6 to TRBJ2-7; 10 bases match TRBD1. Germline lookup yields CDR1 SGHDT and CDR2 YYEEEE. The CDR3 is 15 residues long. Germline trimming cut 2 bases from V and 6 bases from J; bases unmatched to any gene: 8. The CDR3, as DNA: TGTGCCAGCAGCTTTAGGGGACAGGGGCCGAGCGAGCAGTACTTC. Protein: CASSFRGQGPSEQYF.